The 17 T cell receptor beta chains in this list originate from one sample, sequenced in a study of technical replicates of blood from a few donors. Method: immunoSEQ multiplex PCR; TCRdb's copy keeps in-frame clones and lacks some. The top ten hold 0.38% of the sample, which has roughly 80,000 clones, around 94% seen once. Sequenced sample: T cells isolated from PBMCs. The receptor set was obtained from a human donor in good health.

This clone was detected only once. The CDR3 reads CASSRTSGSSYEQYF. Written as DNA, the CDR3 is TGCGCCAGCAGCCGGACTAGCGGGAGCTCCTACGAGCAGTACTTC. The chain carries TRBV4-1 and TRBJ2-7; 13 positions agree with TRBD2. The CDR3 covers 15 residues. V trimming: 4 bases; J trimming: 0 bases; junction bases outside the gene matches: 0. In germline, CDR1 is MGHRA, CDR2 YSYEKL.

This chain uses TRBV19 with TRBJ2-1; a possible D gene is TRBD1 (7 bases). V lost 7 bases, J lost 3 bases, and 22 bases lay in between. Germline CDR1 reads LNHDA; CDR2 reads SQIVND (reference sequence). CDR3 length equals 17 residues. The CDR3 coding sequence is TGTGCCAGTACTAAGACAAAAGGGCAGGGGGGCTACAATGAGCAGTTCTTC. Protein sequence: CASTKTKGQGGYNEQFF.

The J gene is TRBJ2-7, the V gene TRBV5-4; 7 positions agree with TRBD2. Germline CDR1 SGHNT, CDR2 YYREEE (reference sequence). The CDR3 length is 14 residues. V was clipped by 0 bases and J by 1 base; unmatched bases: 1. The CDR3 DNA sequence: TGTGCCAGCAGCTTGGGCGGGAGTTCCTACGAGCAGTACTTC. Protein: CASSLGGSSYEQYF.

The chain employs TRBV10-3 and TRBJ2-1; 9 bases are a match to TRBD2. This CDR3 is built from 16 residues. CDR1 is ENHRY, CDR2 SYGVKD, per germline. V dropped 0 bases and J dropped 7; count of bases not matched to a gene: 7. In nucleotides, the CDR3 is TGTGCCATCAGTGAGTCGCGGGAGGGCCGCCCTAATGAGCAGTTCTTC. Translated: CAISESREGRPNEQFF.

This chain uses TRBV10-3 with TRBJ1-5, with TRBD1 matching 8 bases. The germline V gene has CDR1 ENHRY and CDR2 SYGVKD. The CDR3 is 16 residues long. The V gene end was trimmed by 4 bases and the J gene end by 2 bases; junction bases not matched to a gene: 7. The CDR3 DNA is TGTGCCATCAGTGGACAGGGGCGCGGAGGCAATCAGCCCCAGCATTTT. Its protein product is CAISGQGRGGNQPQHF.

Points on this clone: The same CDR3 arises from other DNA sequences in this sample as well. The chain links TRBV7-2 to TRBJ1-1; D uncertain. Germline V gene sequence: CDR1 SGHTA, CDR2 FQGNSA. Trimming removed 2 bases at V and 2 bases at J, with 6 bases between. The CDR3 consists of 13 residues. The CDR3 DNA is TGTGCCAGCAGCTTAACAGTCAACACTGAAGCTTTCTTT. Translating it yields CASSLTVNTEAFF.

This sequence joins TRBV19 and TRBJ2-7, with D perhaps matching TRBD1 (6 bases). This CDR3 comprises 14 residues. V shed 2 bases and J shed 2 bases, with 10 bases lying between them. Per the germline V gene, CDR1 is LNHDA and CDR2 is SQIVND (reference sequence). The CDR3 DNA reads TGTGCCAGTAGTATAAGGGCAGGGGCCTACGAGCAGTACTTC. Its protein product is CASSIRAGAYEQYF.

V gene TRBV6-5 combines with J gene TRBJ2-7; 10 nucleotides line up with TRBD1. The V and J ends lost 2 bases and 4 bases, in that order; junction bases with no gene match: 5. CDR1 is MNHEY and CDR2 is SVGAGI in the germline V gene. The CDR3 sequence is 15 residues long. DNA of the CDR3: TGTGCCAGCAGTTACAGGGACAGGGGAAGGTACGAGCAGTACTTC. Translation gives CASSYRDRGRYEQYF.

The chain recombines TRBV19 with TRBJ1-5, with D possibly matching TRBD1 (6 bases). The CDR3 runs to 14 residues. Germline V gene sequence: CDR1 LNHDA, CDR2 SQIVND (reference sequence). Deletions cut 1 base from V and 2 bases from J, with 6 bases between. In DNA, the CDR3 is TGTGCCAGTAGTATAGGGACAGGCAATCAGCCCCAGCATTTT. Amino acids: CASSIGTGNQPQHF.

V usage is TRBV4-1 and J usage is TRBJ2-5; 7 bases are a match to TRBD1. J gave up 4 bases and V 0 bases, and 2 bases lay outside the gene matches. Per the germline V gene, CDR1 is MGHRA and CDR2 is YSYEKL. The CDR3 length is 14 residues. CDR3 coding DNA: TGCGCCAGCAGCCAAGAGAGGGGGCGAGAGACCCAGTACTTC. It codes for CASSQERGRETQYF.

A single count supports this clone. The chain is built from TRBV19 and TRBJ2-7; D remains ambiguous. There are 14 residues in the CDR3. The germline V gene encodes CDR1 LNHDA and CDR2 SQIVND (reference sequence). The ends were cut back, 0 bases at V and 3 bases at J, with 9 bases in the middle. CDR3 bases: TGTGCCAGTAGTATAGATCCAGGTAGCTACGAGCAGTACTTC. The encoded protein is CASSIDPGSYEQYF.

V and J are TRBV6-5 and TRBJ1-1; D may be TRBD1 (6 bases). Germline lookup yields CDR1 MNHEY and CDR2 SVGAGI. Trimming shortened V by 2 bases and J by 3 bases, and 7 bases separated the two germline ends. The CDR3 is 13 residues long. The CDR3 DNA is TGTGCCAGCAGTTACCCAGGGGACACTGAAGCTTTCTTT. Its protein product is CASSYPGDTEAFF.

This chain's CDR3 is CASSETTLSNQPQHF. The CDR3 DNA sequence: TGTGCCAGCAGTGAGACGACACTGAGCAATCAGCCCCAGCATTTT. J is TRBJ1-5 and V is TRBV2, with D unclear. This CDR3 is 15 amino acids long. Germline values: CDR1 SNHLY, CDR2 FYNNEI. V was clipped by 3 bases and J by 1 base, with 10 bases between them.

The chain recombines TRBV4-1 with TRBJ2-7; D might be TRBD2 (6 bases). V was shortened by 1 base and J by 5 bases, with 18 bases between the two germline ends. The germline V gene has CDR1 MGHRA and CDR2 YSYEKL. The CDR3 has 16 amino acids. CDR3: CASSQAGGVSRNEQYF. CDR3 bases: TGCGCCAGCAGCCAAGCTGGAGGGGTGAGTAGGAACGAGCAGTACTTC.

This chain links TRBV5-1 with TRBJ1-2; 9 bases are shared with TRBD1. Germline values: CDR1 SGHRS, CDR2 YFSETQ. V was pared by 2 bases and J by 7 bases, with 9 bases of the junction left unmatched. The CDR3 loop spans 15 amino acids. The CDR3 DNA reads TGCGCCAGCAGCTTTTGGGACAGGGAAGAAAGTGGCTACACCTTC. This gives the protein CASSFWDREESGYTF. Drawing the rest from reference TRBV5-1 and TRBJ1-2, the complete variable domain is KAGVTQTPRYLIKTRGQQVTLSCSPISGHRSVSWYQQTPGQGLQFLFEYFSETQRNKGNFPGRFSGRQFSNSRSEMNVSTLELGDSALYLCASSFWDREESGYTFGSGTRLTVV.

The chain's CDR3 is CSVEGLAETQYF. In DNA form, the CDR3 reads TGCAGCGTTGAAGGACTAGCAGAGACCCAGTACTTC. This sequence joins TRBV29-1 and TRBJ2-5; 7 nucleotides agree with TRBD2. After removal of 1 base from V and 4 bases from J, the junction contained 0 bases not matched to a gene. Per germline, CDR1 SQVTM and CDR2 ANQGSEA. The CDR3 consists of 12 residues.

The V gene is TRBV9, the J gene TRBJ2-3; 9 nucleotides align to TRBD1. CDR3 size: 17 residues. Germline V gene lookup returns CDR1 SGDLS and CDR2 YYNGEE. The ends lost 1 base at V and 1 base at J; junction bases unmatched: 7. The CDR3 here is CASSVRGTGSRTDTQYF. CDR3 sequence (DNA): TGTGCCAGCAGCGTACGAGGGACAGGGAGTCGCACAGATACGCAGTATTTT. The full variable domain, completed using reference TRBV9 and TRBJ2-3, is DSGVTQTPKHLITATGQRVTLRCSPRSGDLSVYWYQQSLDQGLQFLIQYYNGEERAKGNILERFSAQQFPDLHSELNLSSLELGDSALYFCASSVRGTGSRTDTQYFGPGTRLTVL.